The 17 T cell receptor beta chains in this list originate from one sample, sequenced in a study of blood T cell repertoires in COVID-19. Profiling relied on immunoSEQ multiplex PCR, and the TCRdb table lists in-frame clones only, not all of them. The sample lists 150,000 to 200,000 clones; more than 70% were seen once. Material for sequencing was peripheral blood. These receptors were taken from a man in his forties with active or convalescent COVID-19.

The chain joins TRBV28 to TRBJ1-3, with D perhaps TRBD1 (5 bases). The germline V gene has CDR1 MDHEN and CDR2 SYDVKM. V dropped 3 bases and J dropped 0 bases, with 9 bases sitting between them. CDR3 length equals 15 residues. The CDR3 bases are TGTGCCAGCAGTTTGGGGGGAAACTCTGGAAACACCATATATTTT. Protein sequence: CASSLGGNSGNTIYF. The whole variable domain, remainder taken from reference TRBV28 and TRBJ1-3, is DVKVTQSSRYLVKRTGEKVFLECVQDMDHENMFWYRQDPGLGLRLIYFSYDVKMKEKGDIPEGYSVSREKKERFSLILESASTNQTSMYLCASSLGGNSGNTIYFGEGSWLTVV.

The chain has TRBV11-2 and TRBJ2-7, with 9 bases identical to TRBD2. The CDR3 totals 13 residues. CDR1 is SGHAT and CDR2 is FQNNGV in the germline V gene. CDR3: CASSSRPSGGPHV. CDR3 bases: TGTGCCAGCAGTTCAAGACCCAGCGGGGGGCCCCACGTC.

The chain joins TRBV6-5 to TRBJ2-2, with D perhaps matching TRBD1 (5 bases). Germline CDR1 is MNHEY and CDR2 is SVGAGI. The CDR3 contains 15 residues. Trimming removed 3 bases at V and 7 bases at J, with 15 bases between. The CDR3 reads CASSYFSTGGGELFF. The CDR3 region has the DNA TGTGCCAGCAGTTATTTTTCAACAGGTGGCGGGGAGCTGTTTTTT.

The V call is TRBV30, the J call TRBJ2-2, with 8 bases fitting TRBD1. The germline gives CDR1 GTSNPN, CDR2 SVGIG (reference sequence). V was pared by 5 bases and J by 0 bases, with 2 bases of the junction left unmatched. This CDR3 contains 14 residues. Here the CDR3 reads CAWRGQANTGELFF. The CDR3 coding sequence is TGTGCCTGGCGGGGACAGGCGAACACCGGGGAGCTGTTTTTT.

This clone is a singleton in its sample. V gene TRBV6-5 combines with J gene TRBJ2-7; TRBD2 matches 15 bases. The ends lost 6 bases at V and 6 bases at J; junction bases unmatched: 3. Germline CDR1 MNHEY, CDR2 SVGAGI. The CDR3 covers 14 residues. Here the CDR3 reads CASRAGLAGGEQYF. CDR3 sequence (DNA): TGTGCCAGCAGAGCGGGACTAGCGGGAGGCGAGCAGTACTTC.

The CDR3: CASHTGFNSPLHF. The CDR3 nucleotides read TGCGCCAGCCACACAGGGTTTAATTCACCCCTCCACTTT. The V call is TRBV5-1, the J call TRBJ1-6; TRBD1 might be the D (6 bases). Trimming took off 7 bases at V and 6 bases at J, with 11 bases between the two ends. The CDR3 covers 13 residues. Per germline, CDR1 SGHRS and CDR2 YFSETQ.

The chain recombines TRBV5-6 with TRBJ1-3; possible D gene TRBD1, 5 bases. The CDR3 totals 17 residues. Trimming shortened V by 6 bases and J by 2 bases, and 21 bases separated the two germline ends. Germline V gene data show CDR1 as SGHDT and CDR2 as YYEEEE. The CDR3 nucleotides read TGTGCCAGCACCTACGCCGGGGGGTCCAAGCCTGGAAACACCATATATTTT. Amino acids: CASTYAGGSKPGNTIYF.

The chain couples TRBV3-1 (or the pseudogene TRBV3-2) to TRBJ2-7; unclear D gene. Deletions cut 2 bases from V and 4 bases from J, with 6 bases between. The CDR3 spans 12 residues. CDR1 and CDR2 (germline): LGHDT, YNNKEL (reference sequence). CDR3 coding DNA: TGTGCCAGCAGCCAATCCAGGTACGAGCAGTACTTC. Its protein is CASSQSRYEQYF.

The chain couples TRBV30 to TRBJ2-5; the match to TRBD2 covers 10 bases. The CDR3 contains 14 residues. Unmatched junction bases numbered 6, after V lost 2 bases and J lost 6 bases. The germline V gene has CDR1 GTSNPN and CDR2 SVGIG (reference sequence). CDR3 residues: CAWSQNSGRQTQYF. In DNA, the CDR3 is TGTGCCTGGAGTCAGAATAGCGGGAGGCAGACCCAGTACTTC.

This chain joins TRBV5-5 and TRBJ1-2, with unresolved D. This CDR3 is 13 amino acids long. CDR1 and CDR2 (germline): SGHKS, YYEKEE (reference sequence). V lost 1 base and J lost 8, with 12 bases in between. The CDR3 nucleotides read TGTGCCAGCAGCTTGCGGGTCGCTGAGGGCTACACCTTC. It specifies CASSLRVAEGYTF.

The chain carries TRBV19 and TRBJ1-1; D gene uncertain. V was trimmed by 5 bases and J by 1 base, leaving 17 bases between them. Germline CDR1 and CDR2: LNHDA and SQIVND (reference sequence). This CDR3 has 16 amino acids. CDR3 nucleotides: TGTGCCAGTAGTCCCCGAGTAAGAAGCGAGAACACTGAAGCTTTCTTT. Protein: CASSPRVRSENTEAFF.

This clone has a single count. The CDR3 is CAWSPRGRATYGYTF. Here the CDR3 DNA reads TGTGCCTGGTCGCCAAGGGGCAGGGCGACCTATGGCTACACCTTC. The chain carries TRBV30 and TRBJ1-2; D is perhaps TRBD1 (5 bases). CDR1 and CDR2 from the germline V gene are GTSNPN and SVGIG (reference sequence). CDR3 length: 15 amino acids. V lost 5 bases and J lost 4, with 20 bases in between. Full variable domain (remainder filled in from reference TRBV30 and TRBJ1-2): SQTIHQWPATLVQPVGSPLSLECTVEGTSNPNLYWYRQAAGRGLQLLFYSVGIGQISSEVPQNLSASRPQDRQFILSSKKLLLSDSGFYLCAWSPRGRATYGYTFGSGTRLTVV.

This clone appeared a single time. The chain has TRBV28 and TRBJ2-1, with 10 bases identical to TRBD1. Germline V lookup: CDR1 MDHEN, CDR2 SYDVKM. The V segment lost 3 bases and the J segment 4 bases; nucleotides outside the gene matches: 3. This CDR3 has 15 amino acids. For the CDR3, the DNA is TGTGCCAGCAGTTTGGGGACAGGGGCGTACAATGAGCAGTTCTTC. Translation: CASSLGTGAYNEQFF.

The chain joins TRBV5-6 to TRBJ2-7; 8 bases are a match to TRBD1. Germline-derived CDR1 and CDR2 are SGHDT and YYEEEE. The trim removed 5 bases at V and 0 bases at J, leaving 4 bases unmatched. CDR3 length: 14 residues. In DNA form, the CDR3 reads TGTGCCAGCAGATTAACAGGGGGCTCCTACGAGCAGTACTTC. Its translation is CASRLTGGSYEQYF.

This chain connects TRBV5-1 to TRBJ1-3; maybe TRBD1 (5 bases). Germline CDR1 reads SGHRS; CDR2 reads YFSETQ. Trimming took 0 bases from V and 0 from J, leaving 10 bases between them. This CDR3 contains 16 residues. CDR3 sequence (DNA): TGCGCCAGCAGCTTGGGCCGCGGGGCCTCTGGAAACACCATATATTTT. Protein sequence: CASSLGRGASGNTIYF.

The J gene is TRBJ1-5, the V gene TRBV7-6; TRBD1 matches at 12 bases. V dropped 1 base and J dropped 6; count of bases not matched to a gene: 4. CDR1 and CDR2 (germline): SGHVS, FNYEAQ. This CDR3 contains 16 residues. The DNA of the CDR3 is TGTGCCAGCAGCTTAGGGGGACAGGGGGCGGTTCAGCCCCAGCATTTT. As protein: CASSLGGQGAVQPQHF.

CDR3 region: CASSYEPKTQYF. In DNA, the CDR3 is TGTGCCAGCAGTTACGAGCCCAAGACCCAGTACTTC. V and J are TRBV27 and TRBJ2-5; D is uncertain. There are 12 residues in the CDR3. Deletions cut 4 bases from V and 6 bases from J, with 9 bases between. Germline V CDR1 and CDR2: MNHEY, SMNVEV (reference sequence).